The 5 T cell receptor beta chains below come from one sample, sequenced in a study of cytotoxic CD8 clonotypes in ibrutinib-treated CLL. TCRdb keeps only in-frame clones here, not all; method: immunoSEQ multiplex PCR. There are around 160,000 clones in the sample; 81% occur only once, and roughly 1.9% lies in the top ten. Sequenced here: PBMCs, sampled after 12 months of ibrutinib treatment. The receptors here all came from a human donor with chronic lymphocytic leukemia.

The genes are TRBV9 and TRBJ2-3; tentative D call: TRBD1 (6 bases). Trimming removed 0 bases from V and 6 bases from J, with 8 bases in between. Germline CDR1 reads SGDLS; CDR2 reads YYNGEE. The CDR3 extends over 13 amino acids. CDR3 region: CASSVAQGDTQYF. The DNA of the CDR3 is TGTGCCAGCAGCGTAGCGCAGGGGGATACGCAGTATTTT.

V is TRBV7-9 and J is TRBJ2-1; D is ambiguous. There are 12 residues in the CDR3. V was cut by 1 base and J by 7 bases, with 5 bases left in between. CDR1 is SEHNR and CDR2 is FQNEAQ in the germline V gene (reference sequence). The CDR3: CASSLDMNEQFF. The CDR3, as DNA: TGTGCCAGCAGCTTAGATATGAATGAGCAGTTCTTC.

The J gene is TRBJ2-7, the V gene TRBV11-3, with D perhaps TRBD1 (5 bases). Deletions cut 3 bases from V and 0 bases from J, with 12 bases between. Germline V gives CDR1 SGHNT, CDR2 YENEEA. CDR3 length: 15 amino acids. The CDR3 region is CASSLGQGYSYEQYF. In nucleotides, the CDR3 is TGTGCCAGCAGCTTGGGGCAGGGTTACTCCTACGAGCAGTACTTC.

The CDR3 nucleotides read TGTGCCAGCTCACCCACGGCACTCTCCTACGAGCAGTACTTC. Amino acid sequence: CASSPTALSYEQYF. The chain recombines TRBV18 with TRBJ2-7; D is unresolved. The CDR3 spans 14 residues. Germline V gene data show CDR1 as KGHSH and CDR2 as LQKENI. V gave up 3 bases and J gave up 0 bases, with 9 bases separating them. Complete variable domain (other parts from reference TRBV18 and TRBJ2-7): NAGVMQNPRHLVRRRGQEARLRCSPMKGHSHVYWYRQLPEEGLKFMVYLQKENIIDESGMPKERFSAEFPKEGPSILRIQQVVRGDSAAYFCASSPTALSYEQYFGPGTRLTVT.

The V gene is TRBV5-1, the J gene TRBJ1-1, with 7 bases fitting TRBD1. The CDR3 runs to 15 residues. Losses at the gene ends were 0 bases for V and 3 bases for J; bases not matched to a gene: 5. CDR1 is SGHRS and CDR2 is YFSETQ in the germline V gene. In nucleotides, the CDR3 is TGCGCCAGCAGCTTGGATGGACAGGAATACACTGAAGCTTTCTTT. As protein: CASSLDGQEYTEAFF.